The entry that follows covers one TCR beta chain sequence. Deletions cut 4 bases from V and 1 base from J, with 15 bases between. Germline V lookup: CDR1 SGHAT, CDR2 FQNNGV. This CDR3 contains 16 residues. Authors' methods: Amplified reference gene primers provided the basis for estimating nucleated cell counts. Assay used: immunoSEQ multiplex PCR; TCRdb lists only in-frame clones, some missing. For V, J and clone size, that table is used; D and trimming come from the DNA. The repertoire holds fewer than 200,000 clones, with roughly 86% as singletons. The sample comes from a study of blood T cell repertoires in COVID-19. On the study more broadly: Samples taken during acute and convalescent COVID-19 were collected in the United States, Italy and Spain. T cells, B-cell-depleted T cells, or PBMCs provided the cDNA or gDNA that served as material.

The sequencing sample was made of peripheral blood. This TCR came from a man between 40 and 49 years old who had recovered from COVID-19. This rearrangement joins TRBV11-2 to TRBJ2-3, with D tentatively TRBD2 (6 bases). CDR3 nucleotides: TGTGCCAGCAGCTCGCGGGGCGTAACTCGCACAGATACGCAGTATTTT. It codes for CASSSRGVTRTDTQYF.